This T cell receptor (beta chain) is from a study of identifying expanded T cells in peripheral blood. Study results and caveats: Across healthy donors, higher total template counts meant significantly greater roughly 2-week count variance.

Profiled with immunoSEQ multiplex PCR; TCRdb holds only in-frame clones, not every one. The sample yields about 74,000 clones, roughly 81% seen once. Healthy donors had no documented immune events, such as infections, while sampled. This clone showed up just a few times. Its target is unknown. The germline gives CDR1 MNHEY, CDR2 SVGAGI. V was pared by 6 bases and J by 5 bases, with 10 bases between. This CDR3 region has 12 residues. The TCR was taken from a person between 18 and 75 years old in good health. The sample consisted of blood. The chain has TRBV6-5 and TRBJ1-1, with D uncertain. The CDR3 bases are TGTGCCAGCAGCCACCGGGATACTGAAGCTTTCTTT. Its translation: CASSHRDTEAFF.